This TCR beta chain was documented in a study of CD8 T cells in Susac syndrome. Study as a whole: At the time their blood was drawn, patients with Susac syndrome were either therapy-naive, on corticosteroids (with some of them also receiving intravenous immunoglobulin), or on intravenous immunoglobulin alone.

Reverse transcription of 0.5 to 1 ug RNA was performed with random hexamers. Across 54 Vbeta and 13 Jbeta, TCR beta CDR3 was amplified with immunoSEQ multiplex PCR. Via MiXCR, TCRdb re-called the immunoSEQ multiplex PCR reads, giving one row per CDR3 protein. The data contain about 140,000 distinct CDR3 sequences, roughly 94% of them singletons. Negative magnetic isolation gave CD8+ and CD4+ cells; FACS enriched CD8+ TEMRA. Trimming removed 8 bases from V and 1 base from J; junction bases left unmatched: 11. The CDR3 spans 16 residues. Germline V lookup: CDR1 SGHAT, CDR2 FQNNGV. This clonotype was obtained from a human donor with Susac syndrome. The V and J genes are TRBV11-2 and TRBJ1-2; 9 bases are a match to TRBD1. What was sequenced was CD4+ T cells from PBMCs. The CDR3 coding sequence is TGTGCCAGCTGCCCCGTGACAGGGGGTAATAACTATGGCTACACCTTC. This translates into CASCPVTGGNNYGYTF.